These 28 T cell receptor beta chains originate from one sample sequenced in a study of blood T cells in healthy people across ages. Next came a second PCR, run for about 6 to 12 cycles, which used a sample-barcoded 5' primer along with a J-beta primer mix. From the 5' RACE reads, TCRdb called clonotypes with MiXCR, one entry per CDR3 protein. The repertoire has around 500,000 distinct CDR3 sequences, roughly a quarter of them found once; the top ten carry roughly 3.5%. These records were also assigned to another study, of T cells of mothers and their children.

The sample comprised blood. Receptor source: a boy younger than 10 in good health.

This clonotype turned up a few times. The V call is TRBV5-1, the J call TRBJ1-4, with 7 bases identical to TRBD1. Germline CDR1 is SGHRS and CDR2 is YFSETQ. J was trimmed by 5 bases and V by 1 base; bases with no gene match: 8. This CDR3 is built from 16 residues. The CDR3 region is CASSLYGGQTNEKLFF. In nucleotides, the CDR3 is TGCGCCAGCAGCTTGTATGGGGGACAGACGAATGAAAAACTGTTTTTT.

The rearrangement links TRBV29-1 to TRBJ2-5; D may be TRBD2 (6 bases). The CDR3 has 13 amino acids. The germline gives CDR1 SQVTM, CDR2 ANQGSEA. Trimming pared 6 bases from V and 1 base from J, leaving 12 bases between. The CDR3 coding sequence is TGCAGCGTAGATATGACTAGCCAAGAGACCCAGTACTTC. Translation: CSVDMTSQETQYF.

This clonotype has just one count. The junction shows a germline mismatch at one end, possibly a read error. The rearrangement joins TRBV2 to TRBJ2-1, with 7 bases aligning to TRBD1. CDR1 SNHLY and CDR2 FYNNEI come from the germline V gene. The CDR3 runs 14 residues. The CDR3 DNA reads TGTGCCAGCACTAAGACAGGGATAAACAATGAGCGGTTCTTC. It encodes CASTKTGINNERFF.

V usage is TRBV20-1 and J usage is TRBJ1-1; a weak D match, TRBD1 (5 bases). Trimming cost V 1 base and J 11 bases, with 20 bases left between them. The CDR3 consists of 14 residues. Germline V gives CDR1 DFQATT, CDR2 SNEGSKA (reference sequence). The CDR3 DNA sequence: TGCAGTGCTAGAGCCCCTGGGACGGCTGGTCGCGCTTTCTTT. This encodes CSARAPGTAGRAFF.

This clonotype occurred a few times. Here the CDR3 DNA reads TGCAGCATATTAGCGGGAGGCTACAATGAGCAGTTCTTC. It yields the protein CSILAGGYNEQFF. The chain uses TRBV29-1 and TRBJ2-1; 10 bases line up with TRBD2. Germline V lookup: CDR1 SQVTM, CDR2 ANQGSEA. The length of the CDR3 is 13 residues. The junction had 4 bases not matched to a gene; V was cut back by 8 bases and J by 3 bases.

There are many counts of this clonotype. The V and J genes are TRBV3-1 and TRBJ2-1; 10 bases align to TRBD1. Judging by the DNA end, TRBJ2-7 fits better; the J call may be wrong. This CDR3 is 14 amino acids long. CDR1 is LGHDT and CDR2 is YNNKEL in the germline V gene (reference sequence). This chain's CDR3 is CASSHGTGAYEQYF. The CDR3, as DNA: TGTGCCAGCAGCCACGGGACAGGGGCCTACGAGCAGTACTTC.

This clonotype was observed a few times. The genes are TRBV5-1 and TRBJ1-1, with D perhaps matching TRBD1 (6 bases). The CDR3 is made up of 17 amino acids. Germline values: CDR1 SGHRS, CDR2 YFSETQ. Trimming stripped 4 bases from V and 2 bases from J, with 21 bases between. Here the CDR3 reads CASSIGSGAKINTEAFF. As DNA, the CDR3 is TGCGCCAGCAGCATCGGTTCGGGGGCTAAAATAAACACTGAAGCTTTCTTT.

Points on this clonotype: This may be a read error: a much more frequent sequence differs by one nucleotide. V gene TRBV11-2 combines with J gene TRBJ2-5; D gene ambiguous. Germline CDR1 is SGHAT and CDR2 is FQNNGV. The germline V and J ends were trimmed by 1 base and 7 bases, with 4 bases remaining between them. The CDR3 is 11 residues long. CDR3 amino acids: CASSLAGTQYF. The CDR3 region has the DNA TGTGCCAGCAGCTTAGCGGGGACCCAGTACTTC.

This chain connects TRBV20-1 to TRBJ2-3; weak D call: TRBD2 (5 bases). Trimming shortened V by 3 bases and J by 11 bases, and 12 bases separated the two germline ends. Germline V gene lookup returns CDR1 DFQATT and CDR2 SNEGSKA (reference sequence). This CDR3 spans 11 amino acids. CDR3 nucleotides: TGCAGTGCTAGGGCGGCGCGGGTGCAGTATTTT. It codes for CSARAARVQYF.

Notes on this clonotype: A read error may explain this, as a much larger clone is one base away. V and J are TRBV7-2 and TRBJ2-3, with 7 bases aligning to TRBD2. The CDR3 sequence is 15 residues long. J was trimmed by 2 bases and V by 0 bases; bases with no gene match: 2. CDR1 and CDR2 (germline): SGHTA, FQGNSA. CDR3 in DNA: TGTGCCAGCAGCTTAGCGGGAGGGGCCACAGATACGCAGTATTTT. Residues: CASSLAGGATDTQYF.

This clonotype turned up a few times. J is TRBJ1-5 and V is TRBV7-9; D remains ambiguous. The V gene's germline CDR1 is SEHNR and CDR2 FQNEAQ (reference sequence). This CDR3 is 10 amino acids long. V was shortened by 11 bases and J by 1 base, with 3 bases between the two germline ends. This CDR3 is CAGSNQPQHF. The CDR3 coding sequence is TGTGCCGGAAGCAATCAGCCCCAGCATTTT.

The genes are TRBV30 and TRBJ2-7; D remains unclear. The CDR3 has 11 residues. CDR1 GTSNPN and CDR2 SVGIG come from the germline V gene (reference sequence). V lost 2 bases and J lost 6, with 8 bases in between. In DNA form, the CDR3 reads TGTGCCTGGAGTTCTGGGCGCGAGCAGTACTTC. It specifies CAWSSGREQYF.

This clonotype was counted between two and nine times. The chain employs TRBV12-3 or TRBV12-4 and TRBJ2-3, with TRBD2 identical over 12 bases. V dropped 6 bases and J dropped 5; count of bases not matched to a gene: 6. CDR3 length equals 15 residues. The CDR3 is CASSTPGLAGDTQYF. As DNA, the CDR3 is TGTGCCAGCAGCACCCCGGGACTAGCGGGAGATACGCAGTATTTT.

The V and J genes are TRBV20-1 and TRBJ2-1, with 16 nucleotides matching TRBD2. CDR3 size: 20 residues. CDR1 is DFQATT, CDR2 SNEGSKA, per germline (reference sequence). V shed 0 bases and J 2 bases; nucleotides not matched to a gene: 10. This chain's CDR3 is CSARDLGTSGRARPYNEQFF. The DNA for the CDR3 is TGCAGTGCTAGAGATCTAGGGACTAGCGGGAGGGCCCGACCCTACAATGAGCAGTTCTTC.

The rearrangement joins TRBV18 to TRBJ1-1; D gene uncertain. The CDR3 is made up of 14 amino acids. In germline, CDR1 is KGHSH, CDR2 LQKENI. V lost 1 base and J 0 bases, leaving 6 bases between the germline ends. This chain's CDR3 is CASSPQWMNTEAFF. CDR3 coding DNA: TGTGCCAGCTCACCACAGTGGATGAACACTGAAGCTTTCTTT.

This clonotype occurred a few times. The chain couples TRBV18 to TRBJ1-2; no reliable D call. Trimming stripped 3 bases from V and 1 base from J, with 9 bases between. CDR3 length: 14 amino acids. The germline V gene encodes CDR1 KGHSH and CDR2 LQKENI. The CDR3 here is CASSPEWGNYGYTF. CDR3 DNA: TGTGCCAGCTCACCCGAGTGGGGTAACTATGGCTACACCTTC. The full variable domain, completed using reference TRBV18 and TRBJ1-2, is NAGVMQNPRHLVRRRGQEARLRCSPMKGHSHVYWYRQLPEEGLKFMVYLQKENIIDESGMPKERFSAEFPKEGPSILRIQQVVRGDSAAYFCASSPEWGNYGYTFGSGTRLTVV.

This clonotype was seen repeatedly, ten times or more. The rearrangement links TRBV25-1 to TRBJ1-4, with D perhaps matching TRBD1 (5 bases). CDR3 size: 14 residues. Per the germline V gene, CDR1 is MGHDK and CDR2 is SYGVNS. Here the CDR3 DNA reads TGTGCAAGTCAGGGCGGTCTGACTAATGAAAAACTGTTTTTT. Protein: CASQGGLTNEKLFF.

The J gene is TRBJ2-1, the V gene TRBV19; D might be TRBD1 or TRBD2, each matching 5 bases. This CDR3 has 14 amino acids. Germline V gene sequence: CDR1 LNHDA, CDR2 SQIVND (reference sequence). V was trimmed by 10 bases and J by 1 base, leaving 14 bases between them. CDR3 bases: TGTGCCACTTCTTGGGGCGGGTCCTACAATGAGCAGTTCTTC. This gives the protein CATSWGGSYNEQFF.

The rearrangement links TRBV30 to TRBJ1-1; D is uncertain. Germline V gives CDR1 GTSNPN, CDR2 SVGIG (reference sequence). The CDR3 is 12 residues long. The ends were cut back, 8 bases at V and 6 bases at J, with 16 bases in the middle. As DNA, the CDR3 is TGTGCCACCATTGGTGGAGTATCTGAAGCTTTCTTT. Translation: CATIGGVSEAFF. The full variable domain, completed using reference TRBV30 and TRBJ1-1, is SQTIHQWPATLVQPVGSPLSLECTVEGTSNPNLYWYRQAAGRGLQLLFYSVGIGQISSEVPQNLSASRPQDRQFILSSKKLLLSDSGFYLCATIGGVSEAFFGQGTRLTVV.

In this sample, this clonotype turned up once. The chain recombines TRBV20-1 with TRBJ1-2; TRBD1 aligns across 11 bases. CDR1 is DFQATT, CDR2 SNEGSKA, per germline (reference sequence). The CDR3 consists of 17 residues. The ends lost 1 base at V and 7 bases at J; junction bases unmatched: 14. The chain's CDR3 is CSARVPDRGRGTFGYTF. The CDR3 nucleotides are TGCAGTGCTAGAGTCCCGGACAGGGGGCGCGGTACCTTTGGCTACACCTTC.

The genes are TRBV29-1 and TRBJ2-7, with D uncertain. Trimming cost V 0 bases and J 0 bases, with 12 bases left between them. The CDR3 spans 15 residues. Germline assignment: CDR1 SQVTM and CDR2 ANQGSEA. CDR3 in amino acids: CSVEDRGGSSYEQYF. For the CDR3, the DNA is TGCAGCGTTGAAGATCGTGGCGGAAGCTCCTACGAGCAGTACTTC.

Ten or more counts support this clonotype. This chain uses TRBV20-1 with TRBJ2-7; D is unresolved. The CDR3 consists of 11 residues. Germline lookup yields CDR1 DFQATT and CDR2 SNEGSKA (reference sequence). V was clipped by 3 bases and J by 3 bases, with 6 bases between them. CDR3 in amino acids: CSASGGYEQYF. DNA of the CDR3: TGCAGTGCTAGTGGTGGCTACGAGCAGTACTTC.

The CDR3 loop reads CASRGGRGTQETQYF. In DNA, the CDR3 is TGTGCCAGCAGGGGGGGTAGGGGAACGCAAGAGACCCAGTACTTC. This rearrangement joins TRBV2 to TRBJ2-5; TRBD2 is a possible D gene (6 bases). The germline V gene encodes CDR1 SNHLY and CDR2 FYNNEI. Trimming removed 6 bases from V and 2 bases from J, with 16 bases in between. The CDR3 totals 15 residues.

This clonotype was observed a handful of times. The rearrangement uses TRBV2 and TRBJ1-2; D possibly corresponds to TRBD1 (5 bases). V lost 1 base and J lost 6, with 9 bases in between. The V gene's germline CDR1 is SNHLY and CDR2 FYNNEI. This CDR3 spans 13 amino acids. Here the CDR3 DNA reads TGTGCCAGCAGTGAAGGCAGGGTCCATGGCTACACCTTC. Residues: CASSEGRVHGYTF.

This clonotype was seen a handful of times. The chain employs TRBV24-1 and TRBJ2-3; D may match TRBD1 or TRBD2 (5 bases each). Germline loops: CDR1 KGHDR, CDR2 SFDVKD. The CDR3 runs 14 residues. Trimming took 2 bases from V and 6 from J, leaving 11 bases between them. DNA of the CDR3: TGTGCCACCAGTGATTCGGACGGGGCGGATACGCAGTATTTT. Translation: CATSDSDGADTQYF.

This clonotype was seen more than once but under ten times. The gene calls are TRBV10-2 and TRBJ2-4; tentative D call: TRBD2 (6 bases). The CDR3 is 16 amino acids. Germline CDR1 reads WSHSY; CDR2 reads SAAADI. Trimming shortened V by 1 base and J by 0 bases, and 10 bases separated the two germline ends. The CDR3 sequence: CASSEFGGAAKNIQYF. CDR3 sequence (DNA): TGCGCCAGCAGTGAGTTCGGGGGAGCAGCCAAAAACATTCAGTACTTC.

This clonotype showed up just a few times. The chain uses TRBV20-1 and TRBJ2-7; D may be TRBD2 (5 bases). Germline-derived CDR1 and CDR2 are DFQATT and SNEGSKA (reference sequence). V dropped 5 bases and J dropped 4 bases, with 21 bases sitting between them. CDR3 length: 15 amino acids. CDR3 residues: CSARRPTTGDYEQYF. Written as DNA, the CDR3 is TGCAGTGCTCGAAGACCGACGACCGGGGATTACGAGCAGTACTTC.

This clonotype was counted a few times. The V call is TRBV15, the J call TRBJ1-5; D is possibly TRBD1 (6 bases). CDR3 size: 18 residues. V lost 2 bases, J lost 5 bases, and 22 bases lay in between. Looked up from germline, CDR1 is LNHNV and CDR2 is YYDKDF (reference sequence). The CDR3 sequence: CATSRSQYLQGRDQPQHF. The CDR3, as DNA: TGTGCCACCAGCAGATCTCAATATCTCCAGGGGAGAGATCAGCCCCAGCATTTT.